This T cell receptor beta chain came from a study of T cell repertoires in cytomegalovirus infection. Study-level background: Public TCR beta signatures were indicative of both CMV infection and a matching HLA type.

This clonotype was found a few times. Its specificity is not known. Via MiXCR, TCRdb re-called the reads, giving one row per CDR3 protein. Here the sample spans some 270,000 distinct CDR3 sequences, less than 25% being singletons. This CDR3 is 16 amino acids long. V was pared by 1 base and J by 3 bases, with 13 bases between. The germline gives CDR1 LNHDA, CDR2 SQIVND (reference sequence). The sequences come from cultured PBMCs, collected from culture after CMV antigen stimulation. The gene calls are TRBV19 and TRBJ2-1; no clear D gene. The TCR sequence derives from a human donor in good health (CMV status not recorded). Some clones in this sample may be carry-over from other donors' samples. The CDR3 DNA sequence: TGTGCCAGTAGTATAGGGCCTCAGGTACTCTACAATGAGCAGTTCTTC. This encodes CASSIGPQVLYNEQFF.